The sequence of this TCR beta chain was determined in a study of breast tumors, draining lymph nodes, adjacent tissues. Findings of the study overall: Tumor and nontumor repertoires were significantly more similar in luminal-like than in basal-like breast cancer. Findings are consistent with lymph node origin and intratumoral expansion of most tumor T cells. Tumor T cell lymph node origin was a supported hypothesis, not proven.

TCRdb itself ran the multiplex PCR reads through MiXCR, one entry per CDR3 protein. The sample holds about 140,000 distinct CDR3 sequences; about 30% are singletons and the top ten take less than 2.5%. The CDR3 length is 13 residues. Unmatched junction bases numbered 4, after V lost 7 bases and J lost 1 base. The germline CDR1 and CDR2 sequences are SGHRS and YFSETQ. Axillary draining lymph nodes of breast cancer patients supplied the node samples. This clonotype has ten or more counts. Its antigen is as yet unknown. Specimen: axillary lymph node tissue. V is TRBV5-1 and J is TRBJ2-5; 7 positions match TRBD1. This clonotype originated in a female donor with breast cancer. Some clones in this sample may be carry-over from other donors' samples. The CDR3, as DNA: TGCGCCAGCGGTGGGACAGCCCAAGAGACCCAGTACTTC. It codes for CASGGTAQETQYF.